A selection of T cell receptor beta chains follows, all from one sample in a study of T cells in Graves' hyperthyroidism and ophthalmopathy. Using its own MiXCR run on the multiplex PCR reads, TCRdb lists one record per CDR3 protein. The data show some 350,000 distinct CDR3 sequences, with approximately 14% seen just once and approximately 20% held by the top ten. The sample was blood. These receptors came from a woman aged 55-69 years with Graves' ophthalmopathy. Both conserved end residues are part of each CDR3. D genes are given only for firm matches. The size field is filled for only some rows; it gives once, few, many or a size class.

size	V	D	J	DNA	CDR3
many	TRBV12-3/TRBV12-4	TRBD2	TRBJ2-3	TGTGCCAGCTGCTGGGGGACTAGCGGGAGGTCAGATACGCAGTATTTT	CASCWGTSGRSDTQYF
.	TRBV5-1	.	TRBJ2-5	TGCGCCAGCAGCTTGGACACAGGGAGAGAGACCCAGTACTTC	CASSLDTGRETQYF
.	TRBV19	TRBD2	TRBJ2-7	TGTGCCAGTAGCGGGAGGGACTACGAGCAGTACTTC	CASSGRDYEQYF
few	TRBV19	TRBD1	TRBJ1-5	TGTGCCAGTAGTCCTCAGGACAGGGGCAATCAGCCCCAGCATTTT	CASSPQDRGNQPQHF
many	TRBV2	.	TRBJ2-1	TGTGCCAGTGGGGGATACAATGAGCAGTTCTTC	CASGGYNEQFF
.	TRBV20-1	TRBD1	TRBJ2-7	TGCAGTGCCGGACAGGGGTACGAGCAGTACTTC	CSAGQGYEQYF
many	TRBV7-9	TRBD1	TRBJ1-1	TGTGCCAGCAGCCCAGGGGGGACTATGAACACTGAAGCTTTCTTT	CASSPGGTMNTEAFF
many	TRBV5-1	.	TRBJ1-1	TGCGCCAGCAGCTTAGTCGGGGCGCGCACTGAAGCTTTCTTT	CASSLVGARTEAFF
once	TRBV18	.	TRBJ2-3	TGTGCCAGCTCAACAAACTTAGATTGGGGCACAGATACGCAGTATTTT	CASSTNLDWGTDTQYF
.	TRBV27	.	TRBJ2-3	TGTGCCCCAGGGGTGTCAGATACGCAGTATTTT	CAPGVSDTQYF
many	TRBV2	.	TRBJ2-5	TGTGCCAGCAGTGGAGACAGTGCTTCGTCAAGGGAGACCCAGTACTTC	CASSGDSASSRETQYF
many	TRBV6-1	.	TRBJ1-1	TGTGCCAGCAGTAACATGAACACTGAAGCTTTCTTT	CASSNMNTEAFF
many	TRBV12-3/TRBV12-4	.	TRBJ2-5	TGTGCCAACAGTTCACAAGAGACCCAGTACTTC	CANSSQETQYF
.	TRBV2	TRBD2	TRBJ2-1	TGTGCCAGCAGAGGTTGGCTAGCGGGAGGGGTCAATGAGCAGTTCTTC	CASRGWLAGGVNEQFF
many	TRBV6-1	TRBD1	TRBJ1-5	TGTGCCAGTCGAGACAGGGACCCGGGCAATCAGCCCCAGCATTTT	CASRDRDPGNQPQHF
many	TRBV2	.	TRBJ2-5	TGTGCCAGCAGTGACGGGATCCCAGAGACCCAGTACTTC	CASSDGIPETQYF
few	TRBV20-1	TRBD2	TRBJ2-3	TGCAGTGCTAGGGCGGGACTAGCGGGAGAGGGGGCAGATACGCAGTATTTT	CSARAGLAGEGADTQYF
many	TRBV11-2	.	TRBJ2-7	TGTGCCAGCAGCTTGGAAGATTACGAGCAGTACTTC	CASSLEDYEQYF
many	TRBV7-3	TRBD2	TRBJ2-1	TGTGCCAGCAGGCAACAGGAATCTATACTAACGGCCCGGGCGGGAGTTCAGGATGAGCAGTTCTTC	CASRQQESILTARAGVQDEQFF
.	TRBV19	.	TRBJ2-7	TGTGCCAGTAGTATAGGCCCTAGCGTGAACGAGCAGTACTTC	CASSIGPSVNEQYF
many	TRBV12-3/TRBV12-4	.	TRBJ2-4	TGTGCCAGCAGTTTGGGGCTTTCCAAAAACATTCAGTACTTC	CASSLGLSKNIQYF
.	TRBV6-5	.	TRBJ2-1	TGTGCCAGCAGTCTCACTCCAGGGAGAACCTACAATGAGCAGTCCTTC	CASSLTPGRTYNEQSF
many	TRBV3-1	TRBD2	TRBJ2-2	TGTGCCAGCAGAGCGGGAGCCAACGGGGAGCTGTTTTTT	CASRAGANGELFF
many	TRBV7-2	.	TRBJ2-3	TGTGCCAGCAGCTTCGGGGCTGAGGGGGTAGGGCGGTTAGATACGCAGTATTTT	CASSFGAEGVGRLDTQYF
.	TRBV5-4	.	TRBJ2-1	TGTGCCAGCAGCTTACCCGGGACGGGGGTGAATGAGCAGTTCTTC	CASSLPGTGVNEQFF
.	TRBV4-2	.	TRBJ1-2	TGTGCCAGCAGCCAAGTCCCAGGGAACTATGGCTACACCTTC	CASSQVPGNYGYTF
many	TRBV6-1	.	TRBJ2-7	TGTGCCAGCAGCAAATCGTATGACAGCGGTTTCTACGAGCAGTACTTC	CASSKSYDSGFYEQYF
many	TRBV5-1	.	TRBJ2-2	TGCGCCAGCAGCTTGGAGCCTCGAGGGAGGTCTGGGGAGCTGTTTTTT	CASSLEPRGRSGELFF
many	TRBV13	.	TRBJ2-7	TGTGCCAGCAACAGGGAACGAGCCTACGAGCAGTACTTC	CASNRERAYEQYF
few	TRBV2	.	TRBJ1-2	TGTGCCAGCACCGAGTGGGGGGAAATGAATGGCTACACCTTC	CASTEWGEMNGYTF
many	TRBV5-1	.	TRBJ2-3	TGCGCCAGCAGCTCGTTAGCGGAAGATACGCAGTATTTT	CASSSLAEDTQYF
few	TRBV7-9	TRBD2	TRBJ2-1	TGTGCCAGCAGCTTAATAGCGGGGTCCAATGAGCAGTTCTTC	CASSLIAGSNEQFF
many	TRBV27	.	TRBJ1-6	TGTGCCAGCAGTTTGATTCCCGATTCACCCCTCCACTTT	CASSLIPDSPLHF
many	TRBV28	.	TRBJ2-3	TGTGCCAGCATTTCTCCGGGCACCTTGGCAGATACGCAGTATTTT	CASISPGTLADTQYF
many	TRBV20-1	TRBD2	TRBJ2-1	TGCAGTGCTAGACGTCTAGCGGGAGTTAATGAGCAGTTCTTC	CSARRLAGVNEQFF
many	TRBV12-3/TRBV12-4	.	TRBJ1-4	TGTGCCAGCAGTGTCCAGGGGCTAAACCATGAAAAACTGTTTTTT	CASSVQGLNHEKLFF
.	TRBV5-1	TRBD1	TRBJ2-7	TGCGCCAGCAGCTTGGAGGCAGGGGGTTCTGAGCGGTCCTACGAGCAGTACTTC	CASSLEAGGSERSYEQYF
many	TRBV5-1	.	TRBJ2-7	TGCGCCAGCAGCTTGGGGACCATAAAGGACGAGCAGTACTTC	CASSLGTIKDEQYF
many	TRBV3-1	.	TRBJ2-7	TGTGCCAGCAGCCAACCCTACGAGCAGTACTTC	CASSQPYEQYF
many	TRBV3-1	TRBD1	TRBJ2-5	TGTGCCAGCAGGAGGGGGCCCCAAGAGACCCAGTACTTC	CASRRGPQETQYF
many	TRBV6-1	TRBD1	TRBJ2-7	TGTGCCAGCAGTGAAGCAAGGACAGGGGGATACGAGCAGTACTTC	CASSEARTGGYEQYF
many	TRBV5-1	.	TRBJ2-7	TGCGCCAGCAGCTTGGCCATCGGACTTACCTACGAGCAGTACTTC	CASSLAIGLTYEQYF
few	TRBV18	.	TRBJ1-5	TGTGCCAGCTCAGGGGAACCCGCAGGATTGACCCAGCATTTT	CASSGEPAGLTQHF
few	TRBV11-1	TRBD1	TRBJ2-1	TGTGCCAGCAGCCGGGACAGTCGACCCGAGCAGTTCTTC	CASSRDSRPEQFF
many	TRBV29-1	.	TRBJ1-2	TGCAGCGTTGATTCCTTGCACTATGGCTACACCTTC	CSVDSLHYGYTF
few	TRBV11-3	.	TRBJ2-2	TGTGCCAGCAGCTTTTCGGGTGAAGTCGGGGAGCTGTTTTTT	CASSFSGEVGELFF
few	TRBV29-1	.	TRBJ2-7	TGCAGCGTTGTAGAGCTCACCTCCTACGAGCAGTACTTC	CSVVELTSYEQYF
.	TRBV15	.	TRBJ2-7	TGTGCCACCAGCATAGACCGAGGGCCTTACGAGCAGTACTTC	CATSIDRGPYEQYF
many	TRBV27	.	TRBJ1-1	TGTGCCACCCAGGGGTTGTTGAACACTGAAGCTTTCTTT	CATQGLLNTEAFF
.	TRBV9	.	TRBJ1-1	TGTGCCAGCAGCGTAGGAAAGGGAGGGTCGGTCACTGAAGCTTTCTTT	CASSVGKGGSVTEAFF
.	TRBV10-3	.	TRBJ2-6	TGTGCCATCAGTGCCGAGGGGGCCAACGTCCTGACTTTC	CAISAEGANVLTF
.	TRBV6-1	TRBD2	TRBJ2-3	TGTGCCAGCAGAGCACCTAGCGGGAGGCCCACAGATACGCAGTATTTT	CASRAPSGRPTDTQYF
once	TRBV19	.	TRBJ1-2	TGTGCCAGTACTGGAGCTAACTATGGCTACACCTTC	CASTGANYGYTF